What follows is one TCR beta chain and its context. Its antigen is undetermined. The same CDR3 is also encoded by other DNA sequences in this sample. Method: immunoSEQ multiplex PCR; TCRdb's copy keeps in-frame clones and lacks some. The repertoire holds around 100,000 clones, with nearly 90% as singletons. Germline CDR1 MNHEY, CDR2 SVGAGI. The V and J ends lost 6 bases and 1 base respectively, with 9 bases between them. CDR3 size: 13 residues. This entry belongs to a study of OX40 agonist ivuxolimab in advanced cancers. Study in general: Enrolled patients in dose escalation had cancers that were hepatocellular carcinoma, melanoma, renal cell or head and neck cancer. Patients achieving partial responses numbered three: one hepatocellular carcinoma case and two cutaneous melanoma cases. Regarding the study as a whole: Specificity for antigen went undetermined in the expanded peripheral T cells. Some patients who did not respond also had low normalized T-cell clonal expansion.

The sample here was CD4+ or CD8+ T cells sorted from blood, taken in a trial of the OX40 agonist ivuxolimab. The genes are TRBV6-5 and TRBJ1-1; D unresolved. This sequence was found in an adult with an advanced solid tumor such as melanoma, head and neck, liver or kidney cancer. The CDR3 bases are TGTGCCAGCAGAAGTGCGGGGAACACTGAAGCTTTCTTT. It encodes CASRSAGNTEAFF.